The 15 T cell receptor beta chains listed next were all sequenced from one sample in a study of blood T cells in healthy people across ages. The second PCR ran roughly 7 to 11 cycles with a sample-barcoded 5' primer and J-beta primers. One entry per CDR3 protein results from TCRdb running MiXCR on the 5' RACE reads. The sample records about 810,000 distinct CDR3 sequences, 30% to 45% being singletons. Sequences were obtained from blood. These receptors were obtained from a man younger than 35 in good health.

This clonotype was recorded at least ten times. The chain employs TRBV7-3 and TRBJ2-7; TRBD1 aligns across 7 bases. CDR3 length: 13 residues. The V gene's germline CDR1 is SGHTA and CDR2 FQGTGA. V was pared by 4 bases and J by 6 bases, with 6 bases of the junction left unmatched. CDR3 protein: CASSSRQGGEQYF. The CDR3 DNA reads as TGTGCCAGCAGCTCACGACAGGGTGGCGAGCAGTACTTC. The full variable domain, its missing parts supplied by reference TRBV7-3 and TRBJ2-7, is GAGVSQTPSNKVTEKGKYVELRCDPISGHTALYWYRQSLGQGPEFLIYFQGTGAADDSGLPNDRFFAVRPEGSVSTLKIQRTERGDSAVYLCASSSRQGGEQYFGPGTRLTVT.

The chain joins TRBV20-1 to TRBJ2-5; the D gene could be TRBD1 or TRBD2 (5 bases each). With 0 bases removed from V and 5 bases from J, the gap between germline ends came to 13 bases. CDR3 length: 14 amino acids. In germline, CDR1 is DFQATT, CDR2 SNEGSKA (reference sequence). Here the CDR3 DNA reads TGCAGTGCTAGAGATCGGGGCTCGTCGGAGACCCAGTACTTC. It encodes CSARDRGSSETQYF.

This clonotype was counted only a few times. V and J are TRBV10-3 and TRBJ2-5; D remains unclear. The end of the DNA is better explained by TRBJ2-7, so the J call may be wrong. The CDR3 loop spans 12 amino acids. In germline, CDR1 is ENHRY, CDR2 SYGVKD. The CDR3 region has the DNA TGTGCCATCAGTGATCCCGCTAGCGAGCAGTACTTC. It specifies CAISDPASEQYF.

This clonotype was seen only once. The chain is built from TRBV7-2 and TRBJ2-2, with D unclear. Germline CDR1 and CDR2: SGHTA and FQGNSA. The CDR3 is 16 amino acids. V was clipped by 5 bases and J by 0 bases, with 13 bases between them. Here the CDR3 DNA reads TGTGCCAGCAGCGCAGCCAGAGGAGCGAACACCGGGGAGCTGTTTTTT. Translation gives CASSAARGANTGELFF.

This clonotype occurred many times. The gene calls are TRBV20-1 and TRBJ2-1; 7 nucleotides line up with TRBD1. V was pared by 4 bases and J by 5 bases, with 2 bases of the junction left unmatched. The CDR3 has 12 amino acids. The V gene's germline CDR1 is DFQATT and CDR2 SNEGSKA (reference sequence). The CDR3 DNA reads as TGCAGTGCTACCACAGGGGACAATGAGCAGTTCTTC. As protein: CSATTGDNEQFF.

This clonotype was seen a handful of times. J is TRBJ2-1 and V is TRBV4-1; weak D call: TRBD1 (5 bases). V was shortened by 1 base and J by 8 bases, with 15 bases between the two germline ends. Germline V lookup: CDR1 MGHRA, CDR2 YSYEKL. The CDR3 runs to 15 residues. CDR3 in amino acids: CASSQAHAGNDEQFF. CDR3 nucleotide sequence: TGCGCCAGCAGCCAAGCCCATGCAGGGAACGATGAGCAGTTCTTC.

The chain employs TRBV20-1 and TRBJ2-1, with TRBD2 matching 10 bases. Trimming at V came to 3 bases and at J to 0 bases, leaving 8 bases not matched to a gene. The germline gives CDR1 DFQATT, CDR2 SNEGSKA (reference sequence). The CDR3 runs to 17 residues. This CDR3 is CSARVLAGSSSYNEQFF. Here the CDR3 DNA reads TGCAGTGCTAGGGTACTAGCGGGGTCAAGCTCCTACAATGAGCAGTTCTTC.

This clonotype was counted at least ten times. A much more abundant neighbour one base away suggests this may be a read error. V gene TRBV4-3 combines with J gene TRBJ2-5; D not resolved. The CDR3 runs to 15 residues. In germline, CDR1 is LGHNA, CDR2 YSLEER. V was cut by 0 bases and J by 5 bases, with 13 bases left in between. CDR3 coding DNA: TGCGCCAGCAGCCAAGATGGAAGCGATGGGGAGACCCAGTACTTC. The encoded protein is CASSQDGSDGETQYF.

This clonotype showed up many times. CDR3 sequence reads: CSAPGLSYNEQFF. In DNA, the CDR3 is TGCAGTGCTCCAGGGCTTAGCTACAATGAGCAGTTCTTC. The V gene is TRBV20-1, the J gene TRBJ2-1; possibly TRBD1 for D (5 bases). Germline CDR1 is DFQATT and CDR2 is SNEGSKA (reference sequence). There are 13 residues in the CDR3. V was cut by 5 bases and J by 3 bases, with 11 bases left in between.

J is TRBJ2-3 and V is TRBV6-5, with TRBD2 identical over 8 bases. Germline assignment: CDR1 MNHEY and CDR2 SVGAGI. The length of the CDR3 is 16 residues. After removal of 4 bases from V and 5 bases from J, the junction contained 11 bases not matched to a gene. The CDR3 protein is CASSLGRLAGGDTQYF. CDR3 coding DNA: TGTGCCAGCAGTTTGGGCCGGCTAGCGGGTGGAGATACGCAGTATTTT.

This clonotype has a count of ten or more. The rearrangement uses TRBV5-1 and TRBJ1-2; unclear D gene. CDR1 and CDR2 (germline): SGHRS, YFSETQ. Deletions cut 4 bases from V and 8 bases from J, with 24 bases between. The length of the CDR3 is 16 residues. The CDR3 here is CASSPPYGGLSGGYTF. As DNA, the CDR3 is TGCGCCAGCAGCCCTCCCTACGGCGGACTTTCGGGGGGCTACACCTTC.

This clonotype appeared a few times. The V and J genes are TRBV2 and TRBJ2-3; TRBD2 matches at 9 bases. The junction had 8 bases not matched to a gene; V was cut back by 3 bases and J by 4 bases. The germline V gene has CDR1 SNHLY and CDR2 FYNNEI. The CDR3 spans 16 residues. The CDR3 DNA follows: TGTGCCAGCAGTGACTGGGGTAGCGGGGGCGCAGATACGCAGTATTTT. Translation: CASSDWGSGGADTQYF.

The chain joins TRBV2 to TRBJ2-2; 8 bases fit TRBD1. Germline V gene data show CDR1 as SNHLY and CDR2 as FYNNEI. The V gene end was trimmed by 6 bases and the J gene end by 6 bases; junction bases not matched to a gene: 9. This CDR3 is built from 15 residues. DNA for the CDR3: TGTGCCAGCAGGACCGACAGGGGACGCGCCGGGGAGCTGTTTTTT. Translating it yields CASRTDRGRAGELFF.

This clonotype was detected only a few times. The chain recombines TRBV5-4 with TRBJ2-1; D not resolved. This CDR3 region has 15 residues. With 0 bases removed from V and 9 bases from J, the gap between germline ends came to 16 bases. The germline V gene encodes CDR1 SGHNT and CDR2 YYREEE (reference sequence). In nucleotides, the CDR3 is TGTGCCAGCAGCTTGGAACCGGGTTCGAGCAGTGAGCAGTTCTTC. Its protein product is CASSLEPGSSSEQFF.

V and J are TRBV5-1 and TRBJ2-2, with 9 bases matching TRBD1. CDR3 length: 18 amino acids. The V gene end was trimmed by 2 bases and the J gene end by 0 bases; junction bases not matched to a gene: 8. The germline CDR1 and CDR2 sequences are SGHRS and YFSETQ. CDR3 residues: CASSLQPGQGSNTGELFF. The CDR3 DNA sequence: TGCGCCAGCAGCTTACAACCGGGACAGGGATCGAACACCGGGGAGCTGTTTTTT.